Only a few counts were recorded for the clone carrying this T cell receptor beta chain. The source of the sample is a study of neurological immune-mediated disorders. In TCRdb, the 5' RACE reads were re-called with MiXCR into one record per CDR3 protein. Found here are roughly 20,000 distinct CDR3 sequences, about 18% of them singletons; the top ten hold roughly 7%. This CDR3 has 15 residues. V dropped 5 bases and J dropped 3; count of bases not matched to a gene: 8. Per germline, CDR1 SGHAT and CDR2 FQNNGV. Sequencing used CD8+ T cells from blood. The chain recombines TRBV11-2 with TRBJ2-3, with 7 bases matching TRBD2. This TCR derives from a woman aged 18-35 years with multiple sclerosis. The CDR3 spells CASSIGSGDTDTQYF. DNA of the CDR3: TGTGCCAGCAGCATTGGGAGCGGGGATACAGATACGCAGTATTTT.